The T cell receptor (beta chain) under discussion was sequenced for a study of identical twins. The V end lost 4 bases, the J end lost 9 bases, and 12 bases lay between the germline ends. Per the germline V gene, CDR1 is SEHNR and CDR2 is FQNEAQ (reference sequence). There are 12 residues in the CDR3. TCRdb passed the 5' RACE reads through MiXCR, listing each CDR3 protein once. The repertoire consists of roughly 720,000 distinct CDR3 sequences, with 18% occurring once and the leading ten covering around 14%. A further study also used this sample, focusing on T cells expressing NK-cell markers.

The TCR comes from a woman in her late teens or twenties in good health. The rearrangement uses TRBV7-9 and TRBJ1-1; TRBD1 might be the D (5 bases). The sample comprised PBMCs. CDR3 DNA sequence: TGTGCCAGCAGCTACGGAGCGGGGCAAGCTTTCTTT. Its protein is CASSYGAGQAFF.